Here is one T cell receptor beta chain with its context. The specificity of this receptor is unknown. Per-nucleotide qualities are absent, and no much larger clonotype sits a single base away. These data belong to a study of blood T cell repertoires in COVID-19 (dated by TCRdb to 2020 to 2022). For the wider study: The collaborator samples originated in the United States, Italy and Spain and spanned the acute and convalescent phases of COVID-19. The prospective study material was composed of cDNA or gDNA derived from T cells, B-cell-depleted T cells, or PBMCs. Deeply sampled blood TCRbeta repertoires from subjects exposed to, actively infected with, or recovered from COVID-19 were included in the dataset. Samples were obtained from the ongoing ImmuneRACE study (first 160 participants) and from 1,000 to 1,500 subjects provided by 6 global collaborators. Nearly every sample came with metadata listing a de-identified subject ID, COVID-19 status, age in years and sex. The repertoires were made available in a free public database intended to serve as a resource for research on the immune response to SARS-CoV-2. Where available, HLA class I and class II types were taken from metadata supplied by the sample provider and were not determined by assay-based typing. The research as a whole found: The quantity of clinical and demographic metadata differed by source and by participant and was supplied without curation.

At one collaborating source in Seattle, patients were enrolled during active infection and were followed longitudinally through the course of disease. Each collaborating institution followed its own protocols to collect whole blood in K2EDTA tubes. For TCRbeta analysis, collaborators shipped samples in one of three forms: frozen whole blood, isolated PBMCs, or DNA extracted from either of those sample types. CDR3 length: 12 amino acids, cysteine to phenylalanine. Of the read, only the CDR3 DNA is kept; its 36 bases are in frame from base 1. The germline V gene provides CDR1 SGHRS and CDR2 YFSETQ. Ends trimmed: V by 3 bases, J by 9 bases; bases unmatched to a gene: 3. TCRbeta CDR3 regions were amplified from genomic DNA using the immunoSEQ Assay, a bias-controlled multiplex PCR. The paper's processing steps were these. The number of nucleated cells in each sample was estimated by amplification of reference gene primers within the assay. To quantify the absolute abundance of each unique TCRbeta CDR3 rearrangement, sequence reads were collapsed and filtered. For each sample, productive Simpson clonality was calculated by taking the square root of Simpson's diversity index across productive rearrangements. TCRdb holds this immuneACCESS table with in-frame rearrangements only. Some clones are missing; in checked studies, unresolved V genes explain under half, and the rest has no known cause. D and trimming come from the DNA, and the V and J calls and clone size come from that table. The table for this sample lists tens of thousands of clones; approximately 80% of them were counted only once. The ten largest clones add up to about a tenth of the sample.

The rearrangement combines TRBV5-1 with TRBJ2-1, and 7 junctional nucleotides match TRBD2. The sample comprised peripheral blood. The source is a man aged 25-45 years with COVID-19, enrolled during active disease. The CDR3 protein is CASSWDYGEQFF. The base sequence is TGCGCCAGCAGCTGGGACTACGGTGAGCAGTTCTTC. The CDR3, completed at both ends by the reference TRBV5-1 and TRBJ2-1 genes, gives the full variable domain KAGVTQTPRYLIKTRGQQVTLSCSPISGHRSVSWYQQTPGQGLQFLFEYFSETQRNKGNFPGRFSGRQFSNSRSEMNVSTLELGDSALYLCASSWDYGEQFFGPGTRLTVL.